The TCR beta chain described here comes from a study of molecular identifiers for immune sequencing clone quantification. Study observations and caveats: Under 1% of molecules in naive cells, but over 97% of effector molecules, belonged to clones above 20 RNA copies. Same-barcode identical TCR molecules could make highly expanded clones look smaller than they are.

Preparation methods for the bulk TCR libraries were those previously described, with listed TCR primers. TCRdb analysed the PCR reads with MiXCR anew, one entry per CDR3 protein. The sample consists of about 640,000 distinct CDR3 sequences, 15% to 20% of them appearing once. Germline CDR1 is MDHEN and CDR2 is SYDVKM. The CDR3 totals 13 residues. Sorted naive CD8 T cells were those defined as CD8+CD4-CCR7+CD45RA+. A word on this clonotype: No antigen is known for it. One junction end disagrees with the germline gene, perhaps due to a read error.

The chain is built from TRBV28 and TRBJ2-5; D ambiguous. This sequence originates from a human donor in good health. Some libraries in this study had Jurkat cell RNA spiked in. Input material: naive CD8+ T cells from blood, with Jurkat cell RNA spiked in. Subset meaning: FACS-sorted CD8+CD4-CCR7+CD45RA+ naive T cells. The CDR3: CASSFTGEETQCF. CDR3 nucleotides: TGTGCCAGCAGTTTTACCGGAGAAGAGACCCAGTGCTTC.